The entry below describes one T cell receptor (beta chain). Its antigen is unknown. Libraries were prepared by immunoSEQ multiplex PCR; TCRdb keeps only in-frame clonotypes and omits some of them. Seen here are 5,700 or so clones, around 82% observed once, and the top ten hold approximately 2.5%. The data were obtained in a study of follicular helper T cells after annual influenza vaccination. Broader study findings: ICOS+CD38+ cTfh clonality change tracked circulating plasmablast frequency change.

Germline V CDR1 and CDR2: SGHDT, YYEEEE. Losses at the gene ends were 1 base for V and 1 base for J; bases not matched to a gene: 5. This CDR3 contains 16 residues. Time point meaning: 2015-2016 season, 7 days after influenza vaccination. Excluded were substance abuse, HIV/AIDS, active cancer, immunomodulatory drugs and active illness. Non-naive CD4+CXCR5+PD-1+ cTfh were sorted into ICOS+CD38+ and ICOS-CD38- fractions. The chain uses TRBV5-6 and TRBJ2-5; TRBD1 matches 9 bases. The TCR originated in an adult who received the influenza vaccine. This material consisted of CXCR5+ CD38- circulating T follicular helper cells from blood, taken 7 days after influenza vaccination. Subset: circulating Tfh, non-naive CD4+CXCR5+PD-1+ (ICOS+CD38+ or ICOS-CD38-). This CDR3 reads CASSLFGTGIQETQYF. The CDR3, as DNA: TGTGCCAGCAGCTTGTTCGGGACAGGGATCCAAGAGACCCAGTACTTC. Supplemented by reference TRBV5-6 and TRBJ2-5, the full variable domain reads DAGVTQSPTHLIKTRGQQVTLRCSPKSGHDTVSWYQQALGQGPQFIFQYYEEEERQRGNFPDRFSGHQFPNYSSELNVNALLLGDSALYLCASSLFGTGIQETQYFGPGTRLLVL.